This TCR beta chain comes out of a study of identical twins. Whole-study findings and limits: Beta clonotypes that were abundant in cord blood contained fewer insertions, a pattern absent from memory repertoires. Beta out-of-frame twin sharing showed a weaker excess.

The V gene's germline CDR1 is DFQATT and CDR2 SNEGSKA (reference sequence). The CDR3 loop spans 13 amino acids. V shed 3 bases and J shed 10 bases, with 16 bases lying between them. Concerning this clonotype itself: Antigen unknown.

cDNA molecules carried unique molecular identifiers, and template switching added a universal primer site. One entry per CDR3 protein, called by TCRdb with MiXCR from the 5' RACE reads. This table holds fewer than 500,000 distinct CDR3 sequences, 13% to 15% found once. This sample was shared with a second study, whose subject was yellow fever vaccine responses in identical twins. That paper notes: The T cell response to vaccination in identical twins was reportedly partly convergent and partly personalized.

The sample comprised CD4+ T cells sorted from blood. The TCR originated in a woman between 18 and 29 years old in good health. The rearrangement uses TRBV20-1 and TRBJ2-1, with D tentatively TRBD2 (5 bases). CDR3 in DNA: TGCAGTGCTAGTGGTGGGAGCCCCCTGGAGCAGTTCTTC. Its protein product is CSASGGSPLEQFF.